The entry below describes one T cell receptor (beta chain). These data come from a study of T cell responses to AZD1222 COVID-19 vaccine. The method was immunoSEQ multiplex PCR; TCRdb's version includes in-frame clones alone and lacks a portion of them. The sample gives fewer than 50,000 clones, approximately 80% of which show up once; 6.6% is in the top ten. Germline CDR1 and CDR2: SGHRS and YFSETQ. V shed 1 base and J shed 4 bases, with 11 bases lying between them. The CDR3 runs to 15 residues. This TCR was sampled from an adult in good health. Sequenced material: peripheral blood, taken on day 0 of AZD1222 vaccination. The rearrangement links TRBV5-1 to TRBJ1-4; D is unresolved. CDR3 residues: CASSLLGIFNEKLFF. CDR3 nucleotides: TGCGCCAGCAGCTTGCTGGGGATATTTAATGAAAAACTGTTTTTT.